This entry concerns a single T cell receptor beta chain. This sample is drawn from a study of low-dose radiotherapy and immunotherapy resistance in tumors. Study at large: Each patient was administered nivolumab intravenously at 240 mg, which was a flat dose, every two weeks, along with intravenous ipilimumab at 1 mg/kg every six weeks.

Germline assignment: CDR1 LNHDA and CDR2 SQIVND (reference sequence). The CDR3 is 19 residues long. Trimming took off 0 bases at V and 0 bases at J, with 18 bases between the two ends. Both TCRalpha and TCRbeta chains were reverse transcribed with V-gene-specific primers. Amplification of TCRs used a constant-region primer and V-primer adapter for around 19 PCR cycles. Isolated mRNA was amplified by in vitro transcription. TCRdb analysed the reads with MiXCR anew, one entry per CDR3 protein. In the table there are 9,800 or so distinct CDR3 sequences, around 79% of which are singletons. The chain links TRBV19 to TRBJ2-1, with D possibly matching TRBD1 (5 bases). This receptor was taken from a human donor with advanced metastatic prostate, ovarian, gallbladder or colorectal cancer (not recorded which). This table probably holds off-target reads from a library built for another chain. CDR3 nucleotides: TGTGCCAGTAGTATAGATCGAGCAGGTGGACACAGCTCCTACAATGAGCAGTTCTTC. Its translation: CASSIDRAGGHSSYNEQFF.